Listed below are T cell receptor beta chains from one sample, sequenced in a study of cytomegalovirus exposure and HLA in healthy donors. TCRdb keeps only in-frame clones here, not all; method: immunoSEQ multiplex PCR. The sample includes approximately 220,000 clones, about 83% of them seen just once. The source material was PBMCs. Receptors were obtained from a man aged 18 to 30 in good health and CMV-seronegative. Each CDR3 is given with its conserved first and last residue. The order of the fields is J gene, clone size, D gene, V gene, CDR3 protein, CDR3 DNA. The D gene is left open where the match is weak. The size entry is marked missing in some rows and otherwise reads once, few, many or a size class.

J: TRBJ1-2; size: once; D: .; V: TRBV30; CDR3: CAWSPANYGYTF; DNA: TGTGCCTGGAGTCCAGCTAACTATGGCTACACCTTC
J: TRBJ1-1; size: .; D: .; V: TRBV27; CDR3: CDKLGTRNTEAFF; DNA: TGTGACAAACTAGGGACAAGGAACACTGAAGCTTTCTTT
J: TRBJ2-7; size: .; D: .; V: TRBV19; CDR3: CASSIPEQGKQYF; DNA: TGTGCCAGTAGTATCCCGGAACAGGGCAAGCAGTACTTC
J: TRBJ2-7; size: .; D: .; V: TRBV6-1; CDR3: CASSDLWSHEQYF; DNA: TGTGCCAGCAGTGACCTCTGGAGCCACGAGCAGTACTTC
J: TRBJ2-2; size: .; D: .; V: TRBV6-5; CDR3: CASSYRWGPNTGELFF; DNA: TGTGCCAGCAGTTACCGCTGGGGGCCGAACACCGGGGAGCTGTTTTTT
J: TRBJ2-7; size: .; D: .; V: TRBV11-2; CDR3: CASSLNHLGQYF; DNA: TGTGCCAGCAGCCTAAATCACCTAGGGCAGTACTTC
J: TRBJ1-4; size: .; D: .; V: TRBV19; CDR3: CASSIGAGPGEKLFF; DNA: TGTGCCAGTAGTATTGGAGCGGGGCCCGGAGAAAAACTGTTTTTT
J: TRBJ2-7; size: .; D: TRBD2; V: TRBV19; CDR3: CASFFPGLAPYEQYF; DNA: TGTGCCAGTTTCTTCCCGGGACTAGCGCCTTACGAGCAGTACTTC
J: TRBJ2-5; size: .; D: TRBD2; V: TRBV18; CDR3: CASSLGTSGAGETQYF; DNA: TGTGCCAGCTCACTCGGGACTAGCGGAGCGGGGGAGACCCAGTACTTC
J: TRBJ1-1; size: .; D: TRBD1; V: TRBV28; CDR3: CASSAGTGYTEAFF; DNA: TGTGCCAGCAGTGCCGGGACAGGCTACACTGAAGCTTTCTTT
J: TRBJ1-4; size: .; D: TRBD1; V: TRBV7-8; CDR3: CASSLAPPGQVNEKLFF; DNA: TGTGCCAGCAGCTTAGCACCCCCGGGACAGGTGAATGAAAAACTGTTTTTT
J: TRBJ2-7; size: .; D: .; V: TRBV4-1; CDR3: CASSQLVTGSYEQYF; DNA: TGCGCCAGCAGCCAATTGGTTACAGGCTCGTACGAGCAGTACTTC
J: TRBJ1-6; size: .; D: .; V: TRBV19; CDR3: CASSREGLDSPLHF; DNA: TGTGCCAGTAGCCGGGAGGGGCTTGATTCACCCCTCCACTTT
J: TRBJ2-1; size: .; D: TRBD2; V: TRBV19; CDR3: CASRPGLAAGEQFF; DNA: TGTGCCAGTAGACCGGGACTAGCGGCCGGGGAGCAGTTCTTC
J: TRBJ1-1; size: .; D: .; V: TRBV7-2; CDR3: CASSPTELNTEAFF; DNA: TGTGCCAGCAGCCCGACAGAACTGAACACTGAAGCTTTCTTT
J: TRBJ1-1; size: .; D: .; V: TRBV28; CDR3: CASSEYRVTEAFF; DNA: TGTGCCAGCAGTGAGTACAGGGTCACTGAAGCTTTCTTT
J: TRBJ1-4; size: .; D: TRBD1; V: TRBV29-1; CDR3: CSVRQGAEGDEKLFF; DNA: TGCAGCGTCCGACAGGGGGCGGAGGGGGATGAAAAACTGTTTTTT
J: TRBJ2-1; size: .; D: TRBD1; V: TRBV12-5; CDR3: CASAPQYRTGVNEQFF; DNA: TGTGCTAGTGCCCCCCAGTATAGGACAGGGGTTAATGAGCAGTTCTTC
J: TRBJ2-3; size: .; D: .; V: TRBV5-1; CDR3: CASSHGTSGGTDTQYF; DNA: TGCGCCAGCAGTCACGGGACCTCAGGGGGCACAGATACGCAGTATTTT
J: TRBJ2-1; size: .; D: .; V: TRBV10-1; CDR3: CASSESTEGEQFF; DNA: TGCGCCAGCAGTGAGTCGACGGAGGGTGAGCAGTTCTTC
J: TRBJ2-2; size: .; D: TRBD2; V: TRBV19; CDR3: CASSELADPTGELFF; DNA: TGTGCCAGTAGTGAACTAGCGGATCCCACCGGGGAGCTGTTTTTT
J: TRBJ1-3; size: .; D: .; V: TRBV2; CDR3: CASRDSSGNTIYF; DNA: TGTGCCAGCAGGGACAGCTCTGGAAACACCATATATTTT
J: TRBJ2-1; size: .; D: .; V: TRBV9; CDR3: CASSVELPFDEQFF; DNA: TGTGCCAGCAGCGTAGAGCTACCCTTTGATGAGCAGTTCTTC
J: TRBJ2-7; size: .; D: TRBD2; V: TRBV28; CDR3: CASSLSGLDSNEQYF; DNA: TGTGCCAGCAGTTTATCGGGACTAGATTCGAACGAGCAGTACTTC
J: TRBJ1-2; size: few; D: .; V: TRBV6-1; CDR3: CASRANLGYTF; DNA: TGTGCCAGCAGAGCTAATCTGGGCTACACCTTC
J: TRBJ2-1; size: .; D: TRBD2; V: TRBV7-2; CDR3: CASSLVFSWTSGSNEQFF; DNA: TGTGCCAGCAGCTTAGTATTTTCCTGGACTAGCGGGTCTAATGAGCAGTTCTTC
J: TRBJ1-1; size: .; D: .; V: TRBV18; CDR3: CASSPAGREEAFF; DNA: TGTGCCAGCTCACCGGCAGGTCGCGAGGAAGCTTTCTTT
J: TRBJ1-1; size: .; D: .; V: TRBV6-5; CDR3: CASSYSRVTEAFF; DNA: TGTGCCAGCAGTTACTCGCGGGTTACTGAAGCTTTCTTT
J: TRBJ2-5; size: .; D: .; V: TRBV25-1; CDR3: CASSESEWGLSGTQYF; DNA: TGTGCCAGCAGTGAATCGGAATGGGGACTCAGCGGGACCCAGTACTTC
J: TRBJ2-5; size: .; D: TRBD1; V: TRBV28; CDR3: CASSPRTGGTQYF; DNA: TGTGCCAGCAGTCCGAGGACAGGGGGGACCCAGTACTTC
J: TRBJ2-3; size: once; D: .; V: TRBV5-1; CDR3: CASSLAQETDTQYF; DNA: TGCGCCAGCAGCTTGGCCCAGGAAACAGATACGCAGTATTTT
J: TRBJ1-4; size: .; D: .; V: TRBV4-3; CDR3: CASSQDGRVEEKLFF; DNA: TGCGCCAGCAGCCAAGATGGCCGGGTGGAAGAAAAACTGTTTTTT
J: TRBJ2-1; size: .; D: TRBD2; V: TRBV5-4; CDR3: CASSLRLAASTDEQFF; DNA: TGTGCCAGCAGCTTAAGACTAGCGGCGAGCACCGATGAGCAGTTCTTC
J: TRBJ1-3; size: .; D: .; V: TRBV28; CDR3: CASRGSSGNTIYF; DNA: TGTGCCAGTAGGGGGAGCTCTGGAAACACCATATATTTT
J: TRBJ1-5; size: .; D: .; V: TRBV7-8; CDR3: CASSSGFVSQPQHF; DNA: TGTGCCAGCAGCTCAGGGTTTGTGAGTCAGCCCCAGCATTTT
J: TRBJ2-7; size: .; D: TRBD2; V: TRBV4-1; CDR3: CASSLGPGLDKYEQYF; DNA: TGCGCCAGCAGCCTCGGTCCGGGACTAGACAAATACGAGCAGTACTTC
J: TRBJ1-6; size: .; D: .; V: TRBV19; CDR3: CASGGGGPNSPLHF; DNA: TGTGCCAGCGGAGGGGGGGGTCCTAATTCACCCCTCCACTTT
J: TRBJ1-5; size: .; D: .; V: TRBV7-2; CDR3: CASSPGDSNQPQHF; DNA: TGTGCCAGCAGCCCCGGTGATAGCAATCAGCCCCAGCATTTT
J: TRBJ1-1; size: .; D: .; V: TRBV18; CDR3: CASTDDSEAFF; DNA: TGTGCCAGCACGGACGACAGCGAAGCTTTCTTT
J: TRBJ2-2; size: .; D: .; V: TRBV7-3; CDR3: CASSLTRDRELFF; DNA: TGTGCCAGCAGCTTAACTCGAGACAGGGAGCTGTTTTTT